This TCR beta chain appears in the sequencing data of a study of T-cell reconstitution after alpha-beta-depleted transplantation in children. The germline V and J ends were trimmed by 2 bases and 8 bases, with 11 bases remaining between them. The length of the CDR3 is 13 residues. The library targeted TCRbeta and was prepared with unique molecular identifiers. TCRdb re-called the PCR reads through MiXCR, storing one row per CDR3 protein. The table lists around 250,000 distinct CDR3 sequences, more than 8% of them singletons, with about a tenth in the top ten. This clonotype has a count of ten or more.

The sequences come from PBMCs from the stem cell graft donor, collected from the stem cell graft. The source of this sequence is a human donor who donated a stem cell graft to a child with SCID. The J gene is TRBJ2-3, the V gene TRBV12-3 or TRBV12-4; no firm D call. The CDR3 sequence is CASSLNFRGTQYF. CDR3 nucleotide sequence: TGTGCCAGCAGTTTAAATTTTCGCGGTACGCAGTATTTT.